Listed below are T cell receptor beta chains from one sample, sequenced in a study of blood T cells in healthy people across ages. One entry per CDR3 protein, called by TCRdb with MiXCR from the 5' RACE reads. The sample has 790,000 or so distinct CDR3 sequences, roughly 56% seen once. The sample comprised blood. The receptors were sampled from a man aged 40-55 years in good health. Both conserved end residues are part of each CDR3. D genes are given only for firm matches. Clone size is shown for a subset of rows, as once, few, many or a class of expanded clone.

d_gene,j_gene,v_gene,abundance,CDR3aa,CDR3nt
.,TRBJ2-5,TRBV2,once,CASSETGRSEQYF,TGTGCCAGCAGTGAAACAGGGAGGAGTGAGCAGTACTTC
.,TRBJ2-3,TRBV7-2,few,CASSESLIDTQYF,TGTGCCAGCAGCGAGTCCCTGATAGATACGCAGTATTTT
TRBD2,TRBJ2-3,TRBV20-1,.,CSARVPSGEDTQYF,TGCAGTGCTAGGGTGCCTAGCGGGGAGGATACGCAGTATTTT
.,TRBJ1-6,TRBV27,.,CASSFRRADTLGSPLHF,TGTGCCAGCAGTTTTCGCCGGGCCGACACATTAGGTTCACCCCTCCACTTT
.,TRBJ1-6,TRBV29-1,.,CSVKKGYNSPLHF,TGCAGCGTCAAGAAGGGCTATAATTCACCCCTCCACTTT
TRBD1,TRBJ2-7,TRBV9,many,CASSPPLGDRESYEQYF,TGTGCCAGCAGCCCACCCCTGGGGGACAGGGAATCCTACGAGCAGTACTTC
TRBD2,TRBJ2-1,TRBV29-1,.,CSSSGGASGKASEQFF,TGCAGCTCGTCTGGTGGGGCTAGCGGGAAGGCCAGCGAGCAGTTCTTC
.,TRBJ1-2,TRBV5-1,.,CASSADHPKYGYTF,TGCGCCAGCAGCGCGGACCATCCGAAGTATGGCTACACCTTC
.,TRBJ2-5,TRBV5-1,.,CASSLAPDDTNQETQYF,TGCGCCAGCAGCTTGGCCCCCGACGATACGAACCAAGAGACCCAGTACTTC
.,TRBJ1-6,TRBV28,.,CASSSPGINNSPLHF,TGTGCCAGCAGTTCCCCAGGGATTAATAATTCACCCCTCCACTTT
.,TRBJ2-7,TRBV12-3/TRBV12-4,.,CASGFGFGTPSYEQYF,TGTGCCAGCGGTTTTGGATTTGGCACACCCTCCTACGAGCAGTACTTC
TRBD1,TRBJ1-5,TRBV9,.,CASNVEGTGVQPQHF,TGTGCCAGCAACGTAGAAGGGACAGGGGTTCAGCCCCAGCATTTT
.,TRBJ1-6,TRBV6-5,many,CASSYYQQSYNSPLHF,TGTGCCAGCAGTTACTACCAGCAGTCATATAATTCACCCCTCCACTTT
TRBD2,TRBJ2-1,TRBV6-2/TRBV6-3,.,CASSYSLAVSNEQFF,TGTGCCAGCAGTTACTCACTAGCGGTTTCAAATGAGCAGTTCTTC
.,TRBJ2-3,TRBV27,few,CASRGSSVTQYF,TGTGCCAGCAGGGGGTCGTCAGTTACGCAGTATTTT
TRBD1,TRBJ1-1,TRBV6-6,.,CASSQTGTNTEAFF,TGTGCCAGCAGTCAGACAGGGACGAACACTGAAGCTTTCTTT
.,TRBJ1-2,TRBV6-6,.,CASSDTGFYGYTF,TGTGCCAGCAGTGATACAGGATTCTATGGCTACACCTTC